A single sample is the source of the 28 T cell receptor beta chains below, sequenced in a study of graft-versus-host responses after intestinal transplantation. Method: immunoSEQ multiplex PCR; TCRdb's copy keeps in-frame clones and lacks some. Here the sample spans more than 75,000 clones, 85% to 95% being singletons. No antigen is known for these receptors. Here the sequenced sample was unstimulated CD4+ T cells sorted from spleen or lymph node cells, taken before transplant. The origin of the receptors is a human donor who was the organ donor for an intestinal transplant.

This clone was detected once. This chain uses TRBV2 with TRBJ1-4, with D possibly being TRBD1 (6 bases). Trimming took 5 bases from V and 3 from J, leaving 10 bases between them. This CDR3 comprises 14 residues. The germline V gene has CDR1 SNHLY and CDR2 FYNNEI. CDR3 bases: TGTGCCAGCAGTCCTGAGGGGGCTAATGAAAAACTGTTTTTT. This sequence encodes CASSPEGANEKLFF.

The rearrangement uses TRBV29-1 and TRBJ2-1; 10 bases line up with TRBD2. The CDR3 runs 14 residues. Germline V gene lookup returns CDR1 SQVTM and CDR2 ANQGSEA. Unmatched junction bases numbered 9, after V lost 6 bases and J lost 7 bases. DNA for the CDR3: TGCAGCGTAAGAAGCGGGAGGGCCTCTAATGAGCAGTTCTTC. It encodes CSVRSGRASNEQFF.

The V gene is TRBV5-6, the J gene TRBJ2-5; 7 bases map to TRBD1. There are 15 residues in the CDR3. The V gene end was trimmed by 3 bases and the J gene end by 2 bases; junction bases not matched to a gene: 7. CDR1 is SGHDT, CDR2 YYEEEE, per germline. CDR3 nucleotides: TGTGCCAGCAGCTCCGCCCCGGGACAGCAAGAGACCCAGTACTTC. Encoded protein: CASSSAPGQQETQYF. Supplemented by reference TRBV5-6 and TRBJ2-5, the full variable domain reads DAGVTQSPTHLIKTRGQQVTLRCSPKSGHDTVSWYQQALGQGPQFIFQYYEEEERQRGNFPDRFSGHQFPNYSSELNVNALLLGDSALYLCASSSAPGQQETQYFGPGTRLLVL.

This chain connects TRBV11-2 to TRBJ2-7, with 9 positions matching TRBD1. The CDR3 sequence is 16 residues long. V lost 4 bases, J lost 1 base, and 8 bases stayed unmatched. CDR1 and CDR2 (germline): SGHAT, FQNNGV. The DNA of the CDR3 is TGTGCCAGCAGCTCCTTGTGGGGGACAGGGTCCTACGAGCAGTACTTC. The encoded protein is CASSSLWGTGSYEQYF.

This rearrangement joins TRBV5-1 to TRBJ2-5; 11 positions agree with TRBD2. V was pared by 3 bases and J by 1 base, with 5 bases of the junction left unmatched. This CDR3 is built from 16 residues. CDR1 and CDR2 from the germline V gene are SGHRS and YFSETQ. CDR3 coding DNA: TGCGCCAGCAGCTCTCTAGCGGGGGGTGGCCAAGAGACCCAGTACTTC. This translates into CASSSLAGGGQETQYF.

The J gene is TRBJ1-1, the V gene TRBV5-3; 7 nucleotides match TRBD1. TRBV5-3 is identified as an open reading frame with a role that is uncertain. Trimming at V came to 0 bases and at J to 4 bases, leaving 6 bases not matched to a gene. The CDR3 runs to 15 residues. The CDR3 region is CARSLGGAGGTEAFF. In DNA, the CDR3 is TGTGCCAGAAGCTTGGGGGGGGCAGGGGGCACTGAAGCTTTCTTT.

The genes are TRBV19 and TRBJ1-2, with 8 bases aligning to TRBD1. J lost 6 bases, V lost 5 bases, and 8 bases had no gene match. Per the germline V gene, CDR1 is LNHDA and CDR2 is SQIVND (reference sequence). This CDR3 region has 14 residues. The CDR3 DNA reads as TGTGCCAGTAGTCCTCAGGGGGCGCGGAATGGCTACACCTTC. It yields the protein CASSPQGARNGYTF.

V usage is TRBV9 and J usage is TRBJ1-3; 7 nucleotides agree with TRBD1. V was pared by 8 bases and J by 4 bases, with 6 bases of the junction left unmatched. This CDR3 comprises 13 residues. CDR1 and CDR2 from the germline V gene are SGDLS and YYNGEE. This CDR3 reads CARYRGPGNTIYF. As DNA, the CDR3 is TGTGCCAGGTACAGGGGTCCCGGAAACACCATATATTTT.

The rearrangement joins TRBV28 to TRBJ1-1; TRBD1 is a possible D gene (6 bases). V lost 5 bases, J lost 8 bases, and 18 bases lay in between. Per the germline V gene, CDR1 is MDHEN and CDR2 is SYDVKM. The CDR3 contains 14 residues. The CDR3 here is CASSLDRFRGEAFF. For the CDR3, the DNA is TGTGCCAGCAGTCTCGACAGGTTCAGAGGAGAAGCTTTCTTT.

This clone came up once. The chain combines TRBV7-2 with TRBJ1-6; the match to TRBD1 covers 10 bases. V was pared by 5 bases and J by 0 bases, with 10 bases of the junction left unmatched. The CDR3 runs to 19 residues. Germline V lookup: CDR1 SGHTA, CDR2 FQGNSA. The CDR3 here is CASSPRDRGRSSYNSPLHF. The DNA of the CDR3 is TGTGCCAGCAGCCCTCGGGACAGGGGAAGGAGCTCCTATAATTCACCCCTCCACTTT.

About this clone itself: One end of the junction does not line up with germline, which may come from a read error. This CDR3 is also generated by other DNA sequences in the sample. The chain couples TRBV7-8 to TRBJ1-4; D uncertain. CDR3 length: 11 residues. CDR1 and CDR2 (germline): SGHVS, FQNEAQ. CDR3 sequence (DNA): TGCGCCAGCAGCCAAAATGAAAAACTGTTTTTT. Amino acid sequence: CASSQNEKLFF.

V is TRBV9 and J is TRBJ1-2; D possibly corresponds to TRBD1 (5 bases). V was clipped by 3 bases and J by 1 base, with 16 bases between them. The germline gives CDR1 SGDLS, CDR2 YYNGEE. This CDR3 region has 16 residues. CDR3 residues: CASSATVGRGNYGYTF. In DNA, the CDR3 is TGTGCCAGCAGCGCCACCGTTGGGAGGGGTAACTATGGCTACACCTTC.

The V gene is TRBV15, the J gene TRBJ2-5; 9 bases fit TRBD2. Germline CDR1 reads LNHNV; CDR2 reads YYDKDF (reference sequence). The length of the CDR3 is 18 residues. Trimming at V came to 1 base and at J to 2 bases, leaving 11 bases not matched to a gene. In DNA, the CDR3 is TGTGCCACCAGCAGAGTGGCTAGCGGGGCCGGGTTACAAGAGACCCAGTACTTC. Its translation: CATSRVASGAGLQETQYF.

The chain links TRBV9 to TRBJ2-5; unclear D gene. In germline, CDR1 is SGDLS, CDR2 YYNGEE. The CDR3 length is 15 residues. The V gene lost 0 bases and the J gene lost 5 bases, with 14 bases spanning the gap. The CDR3 nucleotides are TGTGCCAGCAGCGTAGAAGTAGCACGATGGGAGACCCAGTACTTC. It codes for CASSVEVARWETQYF.

V usage is TRBV28 and J usage is TRBJ2-5; TRBD2 agrees at 10 bases. The CDR3 has 16 amino acids. The V gene's germline CDR1 is MDHEN and CDR2 SYDVKM. The J segment lost 2 bases and the V segment lost 2 bases, leaving 5 bases of the junction unmatched. CDR3 region: CASSLGGLALQETQYF. Here the CDR3 DNA reads TGTGCCAGCAGTTTAGGGGGACTAGCGTTACAAGAGACCCAGTACTTC. Complete variable domain (other parts from reference TRBV28 and TRBJ2-5): DVKVTQSSRYLVKRTGEKVFLECVQDMDHENMFWYRQDPGLGLRLIYFSYDVKMKEKGDIPEGYSVSREKKERFSLILESASTNQTSMYLCASSLGGLALQETQYFGPGTRLLVL.

The V call is TRBV29-1, the J call TRBJ1-2; D is possibly TRBD1 (6 bases). V was clipped by 2 bases and J by 4 bases, with 20 bases between them. The germline V gene has CDR1 SQVTM and CDR2 ANQGSEA. The length of the CDR3 is 16 residues. CDR3: CSVEYRVQGLSYGYTF. The CDR3 region has the DNA TGCAGCGTTGAATATAGGGTACAGGGATTGTCCTATGGCTACACCTTC.

The J gene is TRBJ1-1, the V gene TRBV5-4, with 9 bases lining up with TRBD1. Per the germline V gene, CDR1 is SGHNT and CDR2 is YYREEE (reference sequence). V was clipped by 1 base and J by 6 bases; unmatched bases: 4. This CDR3 has 14 residues. As DNA, the CDR3 is TGTGCCAGCAGCTTGCGACAGGGGGGGCCTGAAGCTTTCTTT. This codes for CASSLRQGGPEAFF.

The V gene is TRBV2, the J gene TRBJ2-7; D gene uncertain. CDR1 and CDR2 from the germline V gene are SNHLY and FYNNEI. Trimming left V 2 bases short and J 6 bases short, with 8 bases between. CDR3 length equals 12 residues. CDR3 in amino acids: CASSEYPLEQYF. DNA for the CDR3: TGTGCCAGCAGTGAATATCCCCTCGAGCAGTACTTC.

V gene TRBV4-2 combines with J gene TRBJ2-1; 7 bases agree with TRBD1. Germline V gene sequence: CDR1 LGHNA, CDR2 YNFKEQ. The CDR3 extends over 17 amino acids. After removal of 0 bases from V and 4 bases from J, the junction contained 9 bases not matched to a gene. The CDR3: CASSQEGTVTVYNEQFF. CDR3 DNA: TGTGCCAGCAGCCAAGAAGGGACAGTCACGGTGTACAATGAGCAGTTCTTC.

This chain joins TRBV10-3 and TRBJ1-6; TRBD1 might be the D (5 bases). The CDR3 has 13 amino acids. Trimming took 4 bases from V and 6 from J, leaving 7 bases between them. Germline V lookup: CDR1 ENHRY, CDR2 SYGVKD. The CDR3 loop is CAISGQLNSPLHF. CDR3 sequence (DNA): TGTGCCATCAGTGGACAGCTTAATTCACCCCTCCACTTT.

The rearrangement links TRBV11-2 to TRBJ1-2, with D possibly matching TRBD1 (5 bases). Germline CDR1 is SGHAT and CDR2 is FQNNGV. V dropped 5 bases and J dropped 4 bases, with 14 bases sitting between them. CDR3 length: 14 amino acids. CDR3 nucleotide sequence: TGTGCCAGCAGCGCACCAGGGTTCTCCTATGGCTACACCTTC. Translation gives CASSAPGFSYGYTF.

This chain links TRBV2 with TRBJ1-2; TRBD1 matches at 7 bases. The CDR3 consists of 13 residues. V gave up 4 bases and J gave up 1 base; unmatched junction bases: 0. Germline CDR1 is SNHLY and CDR2 is FYNNEI. The CDR3, as DNA: TGTGCCAGCAGTGGACAGGGTAACTATGGCTACACCTTC. This gives the protein CASSGQGNYGYTF.

V and J are TRBV6-1 and TRBJ2-1, with 8 bases matching TRBD1. There are 15 residues in the CDR3. With V trimmed by 3 bases and J by 0 bases, 1 base remained unmatched. Germline assignment: CDR1 MNHNS and CDR2 SASEGT. The CDR3 sequence: CASSDRGRSYNEQFF. In DNA form, the CDR3 reads TGTGCCAGCAGTGACAGGGGGCGCTCCTACAATGAGCAGTTCTTC.

With regard to this clone: The germline gene is not matched at one end of the junction; a read error may be the cause. This chain uses TRBV18 with TRBJ1-3, with 8 nucleotides matching TRBD1. The CDR3 loop spans 13 amino acids. CDR1 is KGHSH, CDR2 LQKENI, per germline. CDR3 DNA: TGTGCCAGCTTTACCGGGACAGGAAGCACCATACATTTT. This translates into CASFTGTGSTIHF. Full variable domain (missing parts from reference TRBV18 and TRBJ1-3): NAGVMQNPRHLVRRRGQEARLRCSPMKGHSHVYWYRQLPEEGLKFMVYLQKENIIDESGMPKERFSAEFPKEGPSILRIQQVVRGDSAAYFCASFTGTGSTIHFGEGSWLTVV.

For this clone: The junction differs from germline at one of its ends, possibly a read error. This chain links TRBV7-7 with TRBJ2-2; 8 bases map to TRBD1. The germline gives CDR1 SSHAT, CDR2 FNYEAQ (reference sequence). CDR3 length equals 16 residues. In nucleotides, the CDR3 is TGTGCTAGCAGCTTCCTTCCAGGGGGCTTGACCGGGGAGCTGTTTTTT. Protein product: CASSFLPGGLTGELFF.

This clone came up a few times. The chain is built from TRBV6-5 and TRBJ1-2; D remains unclear. Per germline, CDR1 MNHEY and CDR2 SVGAGI. The CDR3 has 13 residues. V gave up 7 bases and J gave up 8 bases, with 17 bases separating them. The CDR3 region has the DNA TGTGCCAGCACCCAATTCTCGATGGCCGGCTACACCTTC. It yields the protein CASTQFSMAGYTF.

The rearrangement uses TRBV7-3 and TRBJ1-1; 9 bases fit TRBD1. This CDR3 is built from 19 residues. The V and J ends lost 5 bases and 3 bases, in that order; junction bases with no gene match: 19. The germline V gene has CDR1 SGHTA and CDR2 FQGTGA. The CDR3 region is CASSRKPGQGLSDDTEAFF. In DNA form, the CDR3 reads TGTGCCAGCAGCCGGAAACCGGGACAGGGATTATCTGATGACACTGAAGCTTTCTTT.

The rearrangement uses TRBV19 and TRBJ1-4, with TRBD1 matching 7 bases. The CDR3 runs to 14 residues. Unmatched junction bases numbered 4, after V lost 4 bases and J lost 5 bases. Germline V CDR1 and CDR2: LNHDA, SQIVND (reference sequence). The CDR3 sequence: CASSRDRFNEKLFF. The CDR3 DNA is TGTGCCAGTAGTAGGGACAGATTCAATGAAAAACTGTTTTTT.